This TCR beta chain was captured in a study of breast tumors, draining lymph nodes, adjacent tissues (dated by TCRdb to about 2016). With regard to the full study: TCR beta repertoires were compared across tumor, adjacent nontumor tissue and axillary lymph nodes obtained from breast cancer patients. The study was designed to assess the relationships and possible T-cell exchange between tumor, surrounding tissue and draining lymph node repertoires in human breast cancer. What the research found in general, with its limitations: The conclusion that tumor T cells originate in lymph nodes was framed as consistent with a hypothesis rather than directly demonstrated. T-cell repertoire diversity in tumors was found to be lower than in lymph nodes but higher than in nontumor tissue, and preferential V and J gene usage was observed. A scenario in which most tumor T cells derive from the lymph node and then expand within tumor tissue was judged to be consistent with the data. In luminal-like breast cancer, tumor and nontumor tissue repertoires resembled each other significantly more than in basal-like breast cancer.

V is pruned by 0 bases and J by 0 bases, leaving 1 base of the junction without a gene match. From its cysteine to its phenylalanine, the CDR3 spans 15 amino acids. Just CDR3 DNA is preserved here, 45 bases in frame from base 1. CDR1 and CDR2 were assigned from the germline V gene as SGHRS and YFSETQ. This clonotype was seen at least ten times. What antigen it recognizes has not been identified. Base qualities are not at hand, and no much larger clone is one base apart. TCRdb names Illumina HiSeq 2000 as the instrument used. TCR beta chain libraries were generated by multiplex PCR amplification. High-throughput sequencing was used to analyze the amplified TCR beta chain products. The public reads were quality trimmed at Q25 with fastp and then assembled into clones with MiXCR by TCRdb, keeping productive beta chains. Under each unique CDR3 protein, matching rows form one entry showing the most common genes and DNA. The sample records approximately 300,000 distinct CDR3 sequences, roughly 30% of which are singletons. The ten largest clones take up more than 0.95% of the sample.

Lymph node samples came from the axillary draining lymph nodes of breast cancer patients. The TCR originated in a female donor with breast cancer. Some clones in this sample may be carry-over from other donors' samples. The sample taken for sequencing was axillary lymph node tissue. Here the chain combines TRBV5-1 and TRBJ2-3, with 7 central nucleotides matching TRBD1. The nucleotide sequence reads as follows: TGCGCCAGCAGCTTGGGGGACAGCAGCACAGATACGCAGTATTTT. It translates as CASSLGDSSTDTQYF. The CDR3, completed at both ends by the reference TRBV5-1 and TRBJ2-3 genes, gives the full variable domain KAGVTQTPRYLIKTRGQQVTLSCSPISGHRSVSWYQQTPGQGLQFLFEYFSETQRNKGNFPGRFSGRQFSNSRSEMNVSTLELGDSALYLCASSLGDSSTDTQYFGPGTRLTVL.